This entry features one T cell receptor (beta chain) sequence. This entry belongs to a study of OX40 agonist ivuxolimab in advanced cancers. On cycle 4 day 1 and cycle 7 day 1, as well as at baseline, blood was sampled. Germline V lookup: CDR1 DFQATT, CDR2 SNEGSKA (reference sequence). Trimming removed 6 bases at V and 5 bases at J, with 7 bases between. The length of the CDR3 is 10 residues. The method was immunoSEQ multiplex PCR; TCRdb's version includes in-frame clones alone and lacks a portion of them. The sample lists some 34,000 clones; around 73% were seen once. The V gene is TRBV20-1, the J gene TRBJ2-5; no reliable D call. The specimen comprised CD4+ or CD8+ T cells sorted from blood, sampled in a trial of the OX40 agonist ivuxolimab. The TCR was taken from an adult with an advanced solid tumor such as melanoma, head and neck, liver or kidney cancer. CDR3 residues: CSALGETQYF. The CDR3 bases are TGCAGTGCCCTCGGGGAGACCCAGTACTTC.